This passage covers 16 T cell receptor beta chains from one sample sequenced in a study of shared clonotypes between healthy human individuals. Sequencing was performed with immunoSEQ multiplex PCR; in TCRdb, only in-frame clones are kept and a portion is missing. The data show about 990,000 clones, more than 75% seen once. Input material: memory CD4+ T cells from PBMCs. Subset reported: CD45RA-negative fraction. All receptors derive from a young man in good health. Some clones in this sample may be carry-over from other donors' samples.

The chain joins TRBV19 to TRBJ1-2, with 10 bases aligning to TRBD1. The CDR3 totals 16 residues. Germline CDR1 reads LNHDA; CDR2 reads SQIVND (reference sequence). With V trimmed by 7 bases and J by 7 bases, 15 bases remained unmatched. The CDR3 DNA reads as TGTGCCAGTACCTCAAGCCAGGGACAGGGGACTTCTGGCTACACCTTC. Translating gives CASTSSQGQGTSGYTF. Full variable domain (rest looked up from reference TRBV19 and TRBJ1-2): DGGITQSPKYLFRKEGQNVTLSCEQNLNHDAMYWYRQDPGQGLRLIYYSQIVNDFQKGDIAEGYSVSREKKESFPLTVTSAQKNPTAFYLCASTSSQGQGTSGYTFGSGTRLTVV.

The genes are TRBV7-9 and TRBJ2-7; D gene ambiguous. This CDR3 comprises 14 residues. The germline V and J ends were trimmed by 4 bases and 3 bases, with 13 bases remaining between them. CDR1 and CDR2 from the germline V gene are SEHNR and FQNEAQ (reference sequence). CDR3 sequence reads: CASSSRFRYYEQYF. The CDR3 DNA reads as TGTGCCAGCAGCTCCCGTTTCAGATACTACGAGCAGTACTTC.

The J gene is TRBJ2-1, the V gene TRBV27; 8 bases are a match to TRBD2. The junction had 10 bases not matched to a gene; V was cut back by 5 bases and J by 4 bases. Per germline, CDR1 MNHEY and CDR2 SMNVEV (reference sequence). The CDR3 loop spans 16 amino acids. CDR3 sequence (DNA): TGTGCCAGCAGTGCATTAGGGCGGGGGGAATACAATGAGCAGTTCTTC. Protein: CASSALGRGEYNEQFF.

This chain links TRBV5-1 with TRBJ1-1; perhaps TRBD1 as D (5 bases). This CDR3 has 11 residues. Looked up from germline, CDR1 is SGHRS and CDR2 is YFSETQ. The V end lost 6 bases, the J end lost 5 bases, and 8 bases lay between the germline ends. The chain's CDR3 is CASKGETEAFF. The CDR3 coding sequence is TGCGCCAGCAAAGGGGAGACTGAAGCTTTCTTT.

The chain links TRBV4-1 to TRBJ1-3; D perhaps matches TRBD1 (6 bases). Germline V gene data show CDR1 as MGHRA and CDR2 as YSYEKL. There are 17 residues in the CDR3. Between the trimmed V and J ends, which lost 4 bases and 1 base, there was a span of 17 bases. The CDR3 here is CASSRSVTGKSGNTIYF. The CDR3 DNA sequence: TGCGCCAGCAGCCGAAGCGTAACAGGGAAATCTGGAAACACCATATATTTT.

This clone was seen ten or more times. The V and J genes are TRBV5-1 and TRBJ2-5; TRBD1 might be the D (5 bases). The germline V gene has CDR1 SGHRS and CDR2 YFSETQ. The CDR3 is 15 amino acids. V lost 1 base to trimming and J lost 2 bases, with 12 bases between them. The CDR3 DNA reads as TGCGCCAGCAGCTTGCAGGGTACTGGGCAAGAGACCCAGTACTTC. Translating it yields CASSLQGTGQETQYF.

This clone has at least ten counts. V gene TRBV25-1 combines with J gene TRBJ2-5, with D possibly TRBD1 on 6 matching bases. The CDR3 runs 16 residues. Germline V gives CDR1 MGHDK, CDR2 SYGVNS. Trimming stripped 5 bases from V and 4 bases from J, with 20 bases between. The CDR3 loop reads CASSSVGPRGRETQYF. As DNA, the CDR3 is TGTGCCAGCAGTAGCGTGGGACCAAGGGGGAGAGAGACCCAGTACTTC.

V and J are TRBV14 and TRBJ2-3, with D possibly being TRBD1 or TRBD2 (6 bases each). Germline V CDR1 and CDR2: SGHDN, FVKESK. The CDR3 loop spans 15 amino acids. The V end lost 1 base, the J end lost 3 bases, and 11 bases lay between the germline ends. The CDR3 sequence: CASSQGRRGTDTQYF. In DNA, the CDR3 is TGTGCCAGCAGCCAAGGCAGGAGGGGGACAGATACGCAGTATTTT.

CDR3 in DNA: TGTGCCAGCAGCAAAACGCTTAGGTATAGAGAAGAGACCCAGTACTTC. Translation gives CASSKTLRYREETQYF. This chain links TRBV21-1 with TRBJ2-5. TRBV21-1 is a known pseudogene. This CDR3 contains 16 residues.

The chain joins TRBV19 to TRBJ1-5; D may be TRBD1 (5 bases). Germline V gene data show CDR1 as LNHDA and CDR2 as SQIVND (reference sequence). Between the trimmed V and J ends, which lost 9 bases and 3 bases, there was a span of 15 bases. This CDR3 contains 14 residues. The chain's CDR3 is CASCRRDFNQPQHF. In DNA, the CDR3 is TGTGCCAGCTGCCGCCGGGACTTCAATCAGCCCCAGCATTTT.

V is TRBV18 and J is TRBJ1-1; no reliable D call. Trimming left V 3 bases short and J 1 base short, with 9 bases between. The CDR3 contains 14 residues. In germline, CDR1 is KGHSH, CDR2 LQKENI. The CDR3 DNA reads TGTGCCAGCTCACCGCTCGGGGAGAACACTGAAGCTTTCTTT. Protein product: CASSPLGENTEAFF.

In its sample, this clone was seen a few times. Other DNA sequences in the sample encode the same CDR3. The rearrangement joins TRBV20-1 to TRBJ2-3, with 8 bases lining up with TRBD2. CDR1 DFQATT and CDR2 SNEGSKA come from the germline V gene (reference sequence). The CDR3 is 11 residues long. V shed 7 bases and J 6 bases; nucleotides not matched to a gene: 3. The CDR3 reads CSVAGTDTQYF. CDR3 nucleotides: TGCAGTGTAGCGGGAACTGATACGCAGTATTTT.

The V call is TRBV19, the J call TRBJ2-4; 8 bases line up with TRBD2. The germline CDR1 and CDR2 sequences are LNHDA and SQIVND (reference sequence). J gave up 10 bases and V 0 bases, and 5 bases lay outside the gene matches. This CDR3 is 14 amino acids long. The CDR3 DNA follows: TGTGCCAGTAGTATAGAGGGGGGACTAGGGATTCAGTACTTC. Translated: CASSIEGGLGIQYF. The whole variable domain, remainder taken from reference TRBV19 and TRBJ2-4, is DGGITQSPKYLFRKEGQNVTLSCEQNLNHDAMYWYRQDPGQGLRLIYYSQIVNDFQKGDIAEGYSVSREKKESFPLTVTSAQKNPTAFYLCASSIEGGLGIQYFGAGTRLSVL.

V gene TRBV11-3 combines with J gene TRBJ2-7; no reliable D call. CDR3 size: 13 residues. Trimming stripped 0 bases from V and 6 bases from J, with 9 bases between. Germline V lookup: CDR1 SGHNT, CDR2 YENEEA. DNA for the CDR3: TGTGCCAGCAGCTTAGACTCGGGCGGCGAGCAGTACTTC. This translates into CASSLDSGGEQYF.

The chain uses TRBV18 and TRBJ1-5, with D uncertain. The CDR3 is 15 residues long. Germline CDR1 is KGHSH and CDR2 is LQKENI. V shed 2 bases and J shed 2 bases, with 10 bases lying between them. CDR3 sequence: CASSPEGIGNQPQHF. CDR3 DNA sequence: TGTGCCAGCTCACCAGAGGGAATTGGCAATCAGCCCCAGCATTTT.

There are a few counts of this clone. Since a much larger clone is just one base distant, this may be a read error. The CDR3 coding sequence is TGTGCCAGCAGCTTGATGAACACTGAAGCTTTCTTT. Translated, it gives CASSLMNTEAFF. The genes are TRBV7-8 and TRBJ1-1; D gene ambiguous. Between the trimmed V and J ends, which lost 3 bases and 0 bases, there was a span of 2 bases. The CDR3 runs to 12 residues. Germline loops: CDR1 SGHVS, CDR2 FQNEAQ.